This is a list of T cell receptor beta chains from one sample in a study of blood T cell repertoires in COVID-19. Profiling relied on immunoSEQ multiplex PCR, and the TCRdb table lists in-frame clones only, not all of them. The sample carries approximately 140,000 clones, around 81% recorded once. The sample taken for sequencing was peripheral blood. The origin of the receptors is a woman aged 40 to 50 with active or convalescent COVID-19. The CDR3 runs from the conserved cysteine through the conserved F or W. D genes are given only for firm matches. The size field is filled for only some rows; it gives once, few, many or a size class.

.	.	TRBV7-2	13	TRBJ2-2	CASSLALTGELFF	TGTGCCAGCAGCTTAGCTTTAACCGGGGAGCTGTTTTTT
.	.	TRBV19	13	TRBJ1-1	CATGQGRNTEAFF	TGTGCCACCGGGCAGGGGCGGAACACTGAAGCTTTCTTT
.	.	TRBV18	16	TRBJ1-2	CASFPGKSRSNYGYTF	TGTGCCAGCTTCCCGGGGAAGAGTCGGTCGAACTATGGCTACACCTTC
.	.	TRBV28	17	TRBJ1-2	CASSLSQGRRFNYGYTF	TGTGCCAGCAGTTTATCACAGGGACGGAGGTTTAACTATGGCTACACCTTC
.	.	TRBV5-1	16	TRBJ1-1	CASSLANRGVITEAFF	TGCGCCAGCAGCTTGGCCAACCGGGGAGTTATCACTGAAGCTTTCTTT
.	.	TRBV6-5	15	TRBJ1-2	CASSRPSGDVKGYTF	TGTGCCAGCAGCCGACCCTCAGGGGACGTGAAAGGCTACACCTTC
.	TRBD1	TRBV3-1/TRBV3-2	16	TRBJ1-1	CASSQVPTGGRTEAFF	TGTGCCAGCAGCCAAGTCCCGACAGGGGGAAGGACTGAAGCTTTCTTT
.	.	TRBV5-1	11	TRBJ2-5	CASSWLETQYF	TGCGCCAGCAGCTGGCTGGAGACCCAGTACTTC
.	.	TRBV9	14	TRBJ1-6	CASSERHGNSPLHF	TGTGCCAGCAGCGAGAGGCACGGTAATTCACCCCTCCACTTT
.	.	TRBV7-2	15	TRBJ1-1	CASTLNQGGNTEAFF	TGTGCCAGCACCCTAAACCAGGGAGGGAACACTGAAGCTTTCTTT
.	.	TRBV28	17	TRBJ1-1	CASSQPMFRGKGTEAFF	TGTGCCAGCAGCCAACCCATGTTCCGGGGAAAGGGCACTGAAGCTTTCTTT
.	TRBD2	TRBV7-8	14	TRBJ2-1	CASSLGEGSRGQFF	TGTGCCAGCAGCTTAGGGGAGGGGAGTCGCGGGCAGTTCTTC
.	.	TRBV30	15	TRBJ1-3	CAWKRNYLSGNTIYF	TGTGCCTGGAAGAGGAACTACCTTTCTGGAAACACCATATATTTT
.	TRBD1	TRBV6-5	14	TRBJ1-1	CASRGQGTNTEAFF	TGTGCCAGCAGGGGACAGGGGACGAACACTGAAGCTTTCTTT
.	.	TRBV30	15	TRBJ2-2	CAWSVGRSTGGELFF	TGTGCCTGGAGTGTGGGGCGGAGTACGGGCGGGGAGCTGTTTTTT
few	.	TRBV3-1/TRBV3-2	12	TRBJ2-7	CASSHGGLEQYF	TGTGCCAGCAGCCATGGGGGCCTCGAGCAGTACTTC
.	.	TRBV7-2	14	TRBJ1-1	CASSAYFGNTEAFF	TGTGCCAGCAGCGCATACTTTGGGAACACTGAAGCTTTCTTT
.	TRBD2	TRBV7-7	16	TRBJ2-1	CASSPGLAGSYNEQFF	TGTGCCAGCAGCCCTGGACTAGCTGGATCCTACAATGAGCAGTTCTTC
.	.	TRBV19	17	TRBJ2-3	CASSIAPSPWGTDTQYF	TGTGCCAGTAGTATAGCACCTAGTCCTTGGGGCACAGATACGCAGTATTTT
.	.	TRBV18	15	TRBJ2-7	CASSPPGLEVGEQYF	TGTGCCAGCTCACCACCAGGACTGGAAGTGGGGGAGCAGTACTTC
.	TRBD1	TRBV27	15	TRBJ1-5	CASRIQGLSNQPQHF	TGTGCCAGCAGGATACAGGGGCTGAGCAATCAGCCCCAGCATTTT
.	.	TRBV6-6	15	TRBJ1-1	CASSYSGRGKTEAFF	TGTGCCAGCAGTTACTCGGGCAGGGGAAAAACTGAAGCTTTCTTT
.	TRBD1	TRBV5-5	15	TRBJ1-1	CASSPRGTGMTEAFF	TGTGCCAGCAGCCCCCGGGGGACAGGGATGACTGAAGCTTTCTTT
.	.	TRBV6-2/TRBV6-3	15	TRBJ1-1	CASSHNRVLNTEAFF	TGTGCCAGCAGTCACAACAGGGTCTTGAACACTGAAGCTTTCTTT
.	.	TRBV7-9	15	TRBJ1-5	CASSPLGGADQPQHF	TGTGCCAGCAGCCCCCTGGGCGGGGCGGATCAGCCCCAGCATTTT
.	TRBD1	TRBV6-5	14	TRBJ1-2	CASSYIGGDYGYTF	TGTGCCAGCAGTTACATAGGGGGCGACTATGGCTACACCTTC
.	TRBD1	TRBV7-2	16	TRBJ1-1	CASSLGGRGLNTEAFF	TGTGCCAGCAGCTTAGGGGGCAGGGGGTTGAACACTGAAGCTTTCTTT
few	TRBD2	TRBV4-1	16	TRBJ2-2	CASSQDGGGATGELFF	TGCGCCAGCAGCCAAGATGGCGGGGGGGCCACCGGGGAGCTGTTTTTT
.	TRBD1	TRBV10-3	14	TRBJ1-5	CATTTTGSNQPQHF	TGTGCCACGACTACGACAGGGAGCAATCAGCCCCAGCATTTT
.	TRBD2	TRBV3-1/TRBV3-2	17	TRBJ2-3	CASSQDLGREVGDTQYF	TGTGCCAGCAGCCAAGATCTTGGGCGGGAGGTAGGAGATACGCAGTATTTT
once	.	TRBV6-5	13	TRBJ1-4	CASSLQGNEKLFF	TGTGCCAGCAGCCTACAGGGTAATGAAAAACTGTTTTTT
.	.	TRBV9	15	TRBJ2-7	CASSAGGQEHYEQYF	TGTGCCAGCAGCGCCGGGGGGCAGGAACACTACGAGCAGTACTTC